This TCR beta chain was sequenced during a study of early T cells in non-severe SARS-CoV-2 infection. Study background: Sequencing input comprised bulk RNA from unsorted whole blood; chain pairing was not available.

Unique molecular identifiers were added to individual cDNA molecules. MiXCR, applied by TCRdb to the 5' RACE reads, yields one record per CDR3 protein. The sample holds tens of thousands of distinct CDR3 sequences, around a tenth seen once. This clonotype was seen at least ten times. At one end, the junction sequence differs from germline, possibly due to a read error. Source material: whole blood. The receptor comes from an adult who was a healthcare worker with PCR-confirmed SARS-CoV-2 infection or an uninfected control (not recorded which).

CDR3 amino acids: CAISDSTYAQYF. In nucleotides, the CDR3 is TGTGCCATCAGTGATTCAACCTACGCGCAGTACTTC. The J gene is TRBJ2-7, the V gene TRBV10-3; D gene uncertain. The germline V gene has CDR1 ENHRY and CDR2 SYGVKD. The CDR3 consists of 12 residues.